This entry concerns a single TCR beta chain. This entry comes from a study of CD8 T cells in ankylosing spondylitis. TCRdb used MiXCR to reprocess the 5' RACE reads, holding one entry per CDR3 protein. Of tens of thousands of distinct CDR3 sequences in the sample, roughly 6.2% were seen once. Germline CDR1 DFQATT, CDR2 SNEGSKA (reference sequence). This CDR3 is 15 amino acids long. Trimming removed 0 bases at V and 7 bases at J, with 16 bases between. This chain links TRBV20-1 with TRBJ2-1, with D maybe TRBD2 (6 bases). This TCR came from a male donor with ankylosing spondylitis. Sequencing input: synovial fluid, either unsorted or a sorted T cell fraction (not recorded which). The CDR3 reads CSARDPGGSGNEQFF. Written as DNA, the CDR3 is TGCAGTGCTAGAGACCCTGGGGGGTCTGGTAATGAGCAGTTCTTC.